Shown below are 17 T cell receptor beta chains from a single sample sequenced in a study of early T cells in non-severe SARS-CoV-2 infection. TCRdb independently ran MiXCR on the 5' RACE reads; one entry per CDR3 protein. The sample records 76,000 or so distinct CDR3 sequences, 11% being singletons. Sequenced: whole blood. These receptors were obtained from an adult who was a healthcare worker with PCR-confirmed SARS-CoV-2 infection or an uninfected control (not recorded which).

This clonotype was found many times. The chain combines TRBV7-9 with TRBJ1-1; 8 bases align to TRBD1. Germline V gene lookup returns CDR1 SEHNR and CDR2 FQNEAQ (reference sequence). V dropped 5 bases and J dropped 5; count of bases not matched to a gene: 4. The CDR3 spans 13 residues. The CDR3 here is CASSPGGRTEAFF. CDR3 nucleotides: TGTGCCAGCAGCCCAGGGGGCAGAACTGAAGCTTTCTTT.

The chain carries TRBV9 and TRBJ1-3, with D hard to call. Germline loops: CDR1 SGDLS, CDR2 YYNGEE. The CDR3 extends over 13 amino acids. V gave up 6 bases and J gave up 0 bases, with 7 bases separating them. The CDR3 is CASTPRSGNTIYF. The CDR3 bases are TGTGCCAGCACCCCCCGCTCTGGAAACACCATATATTTT.

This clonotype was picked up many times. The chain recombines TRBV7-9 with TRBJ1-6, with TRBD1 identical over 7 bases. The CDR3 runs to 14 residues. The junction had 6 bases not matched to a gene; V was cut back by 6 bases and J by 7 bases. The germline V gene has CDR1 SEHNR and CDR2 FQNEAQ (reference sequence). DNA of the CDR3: TGTGCCAGCAGGCGGACAGGCCTCAATTCACCCCTCCACTTT. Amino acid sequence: CASRRTGLNSPLHF.

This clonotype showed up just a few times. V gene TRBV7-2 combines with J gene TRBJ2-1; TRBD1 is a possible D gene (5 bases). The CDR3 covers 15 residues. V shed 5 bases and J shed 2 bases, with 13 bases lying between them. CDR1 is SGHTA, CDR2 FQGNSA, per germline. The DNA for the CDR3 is TGTGCCAGCAGCGTTGACAGCCGCACCTACAATGAGCAGTTCTTC. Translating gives CASSVDSRTYNEQFF. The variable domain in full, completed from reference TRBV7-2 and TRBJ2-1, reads GAGVSQSPSNKVTEKGKDVELRCDPISGHTALYWYRQSLGQGLEFLIYFQGNSAPDKSGLPSDRFSAERTGGSVSTLTIQRTQQEDSAVYLCASSVDSRTYNEQFFGPGTRLTVL.

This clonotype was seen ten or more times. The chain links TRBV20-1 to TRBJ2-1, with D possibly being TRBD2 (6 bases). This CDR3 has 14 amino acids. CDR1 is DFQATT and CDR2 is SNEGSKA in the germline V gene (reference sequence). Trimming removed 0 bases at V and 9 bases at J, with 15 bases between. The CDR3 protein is CSAREEGPAGEQFF. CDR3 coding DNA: TGCAGTGCTAGAGAGGAGGGCCCTGCAGGTGAGCAGTTCTTC.

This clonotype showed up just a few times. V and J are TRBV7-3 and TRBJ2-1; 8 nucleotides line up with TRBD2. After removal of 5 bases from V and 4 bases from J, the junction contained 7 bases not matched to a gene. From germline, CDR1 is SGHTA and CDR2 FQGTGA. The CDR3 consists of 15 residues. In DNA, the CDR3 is TGTGCCAGCAGCCCGGGAACGGGGGGGTACAATGAGCAGTTCTTC. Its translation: CASSPGTGGYNEQFF.

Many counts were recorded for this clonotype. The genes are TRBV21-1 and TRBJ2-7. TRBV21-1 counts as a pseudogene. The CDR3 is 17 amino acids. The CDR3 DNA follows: TGTGCCAGCAGCAAAGCTGGGAACCACCCCAGCTCCTACGAGCAGTACTTC. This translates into CASSKAGNHPSSYEQYF.

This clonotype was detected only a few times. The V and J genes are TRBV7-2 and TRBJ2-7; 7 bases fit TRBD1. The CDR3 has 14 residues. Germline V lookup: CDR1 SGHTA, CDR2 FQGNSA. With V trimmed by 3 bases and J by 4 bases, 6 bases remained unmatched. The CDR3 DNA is TGTGCCAGCAGCTTCGGGACAGTTCTTTACGAGCAGTACTTC. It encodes CASSFGTVLYEQYF. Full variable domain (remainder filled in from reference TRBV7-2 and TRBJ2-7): GAGVSQSPSNKVTEKGKDVELRCDPISGHTALYWYRQSLGQGLEFLIYFQGNSAPDKSGLPSDRFSAERTGGSVSTLTIQRTQQEDSAVYLCASSFGTVLYEQYFGPGTRLTVT.

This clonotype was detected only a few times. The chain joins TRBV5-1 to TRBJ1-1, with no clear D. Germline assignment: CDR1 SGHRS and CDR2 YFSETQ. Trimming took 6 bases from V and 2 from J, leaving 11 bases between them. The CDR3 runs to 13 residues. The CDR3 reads CASKEGLNTEAFF. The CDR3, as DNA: TGCGCCAGCAAGGAAGGGCTAAACACTGAAGCTTTCTTT.

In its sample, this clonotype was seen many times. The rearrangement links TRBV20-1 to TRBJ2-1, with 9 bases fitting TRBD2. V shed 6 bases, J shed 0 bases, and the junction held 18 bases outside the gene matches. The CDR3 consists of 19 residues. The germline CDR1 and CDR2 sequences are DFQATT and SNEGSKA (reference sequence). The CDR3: CSADPMSSAGGLSYNEQFF. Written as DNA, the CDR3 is TGCAGTGCCGACCCCATGAGTTCAGCGGGGGGACTCTCCTACAATGAGCAGTTCTTC.

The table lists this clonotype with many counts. The CDR3 sequence is CASSQDRDMGSPLHF. CDR3 DNA: TGCGCCAGCAGCCAAGACCGGGACATGGGATCACCCCTCCACTTT. The V gene is TRBV4-3, the J gene TRBJ1-6, with D possibly TRBD1 on 6 matching bases. Trimming took 0 bases from V and 10 from J, leaving 13 bases between them. Germline lookup yields CDR1 LGHNA and CDR2 YSLEER. CDR3 length equals 15 residues.

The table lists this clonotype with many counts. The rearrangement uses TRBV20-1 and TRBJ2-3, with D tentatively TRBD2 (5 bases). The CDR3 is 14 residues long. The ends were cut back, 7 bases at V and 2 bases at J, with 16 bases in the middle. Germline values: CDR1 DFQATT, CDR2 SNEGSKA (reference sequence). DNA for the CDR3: TGCAGTGTCAGCCCAGCGGAGCTCACAGATACGCAGTATTTT. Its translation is CSVSPAELTDTQYF.

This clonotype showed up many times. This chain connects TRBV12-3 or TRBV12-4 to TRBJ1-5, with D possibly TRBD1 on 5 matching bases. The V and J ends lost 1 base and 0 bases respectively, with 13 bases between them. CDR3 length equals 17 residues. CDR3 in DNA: TGTGCCAGCAGTTTAGGTCACCGGACAAATAGCAATCAGCCCCAGCATTTT. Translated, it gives CASSLGHRTNSNQPQHF.

The CDR3 here is CASSLSRGRNQPQHF. The CDR3 bases are TGTGCCAGCAGTTTGTCGCGGGGAAGGAATCAGCCCCAGCATTTT. The chain links TRBV12-3 or TRBV12-4 to TRBJ1-5; D unresolved. The ends were cut back, 3 bases at V and 4 bases at J, with 13 bases in the middle. The CDR3 sequence is 15 residues long.

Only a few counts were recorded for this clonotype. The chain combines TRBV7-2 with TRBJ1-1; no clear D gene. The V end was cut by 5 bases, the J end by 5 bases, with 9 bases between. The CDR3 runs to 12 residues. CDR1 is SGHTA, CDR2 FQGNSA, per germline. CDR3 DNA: TGTGCCAGCAGCCTTACCGGGACTGAAGCTTTCTTT. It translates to CASSLTGTEAFF.

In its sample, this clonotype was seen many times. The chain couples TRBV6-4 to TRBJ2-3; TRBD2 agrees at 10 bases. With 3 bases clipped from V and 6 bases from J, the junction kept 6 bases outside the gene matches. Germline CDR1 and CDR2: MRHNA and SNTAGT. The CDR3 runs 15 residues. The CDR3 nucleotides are TGTGCCAGCAGTGAAAGCGGGGGGGCCTCCGATACGCAGTATTTT. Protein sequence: CASSESGGASDTQYF.

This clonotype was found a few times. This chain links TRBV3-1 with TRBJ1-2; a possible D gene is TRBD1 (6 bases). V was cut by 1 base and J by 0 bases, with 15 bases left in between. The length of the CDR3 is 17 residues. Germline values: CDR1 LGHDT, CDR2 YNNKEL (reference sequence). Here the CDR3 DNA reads TGTGCCAGCAGCCAAGTGTACAGGGCCGGTGCTAACTATGGCTACACCTTC. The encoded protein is CASSQVYRAGANYGYTF.